The 23 T cell receptor beta chains listed next were all sequenced from one sample in a study of control samples from healthy donors and cancer patients. TCRdb's table, derived via immunoSEQ multiplex PCR, lists solely in-frame clones and lacks some. Among approximately 210,000 clones, about 89% were seen once, and the ten largest hold over 1.5%. The sequenced sample was blood. The origin of the receptors is a man younger than 40 in good health.

CDR3 loop: CASSLSGGARYF. DNA for the CDR3: TGTGCCAGCAGTTTAAGTGGTGGCGCCCGGTACTTC. This chain links TRBV12-3 or TRBV12-4 with TRBJ2-7, with D unclear. Trimming left V 2 bases short and J 12 bases short, with 14 bases between. The CDR3 covers 12 residues.

This sequence joins TRBV10-3 and TRBJ2-7; the D gene is possibly TRBD1 (5 bases). The V end was cut by 3 bases, the J end by 1 base, with 10 bases between. The germline gives CDR1 ENHRY, CDR2 SYGVKD. This CDR3 has 14 residues. CDR3 region: CAISDVQASYEQYF. The CDR3 DNA follows: TGTGCCATCAGTGATGTACAGGCGTCCTACGAGCAGTACTTC.

This sequence joins TRBV3-1 (or the pseudogene TRBV3-2) and TRBJ2-7; 11 bases match TRBD1. The CDR3 runs 16 residues. The germline CDR1 and CDR2 sequences are LGHDT and YNNKEL (reference sequence). With V trimmed by 8 bases and J by 6 bases, 15 bases remained unmatched. CDR3 sequence: CASFDSGQGVWGEQYF. In DNA, the CDR3 is TGTGCCAGCTTCGATTCGGGACAGGGGGTGTGGGGCGAGCAGTACTTC.

The V call is TRBV2, the J call TRBJ1-1; D unresolved. Germline V gene data show CDR1 as SNHLY and CDR2 as FYNNEI. The CDR3 runs 13 residues. Trimming removed 8 bases at V and 5 bases at J, with 15 bases between. CDR3 coding DNA: TGTGCCAGCTGCCTGGGCGAAAGGACTGAAGCTTTCTTT. The encoded protein is CASCLGERTEAFF.

The chain recombines TRBV7-9 with TRBJ2-3; 8 bases match TRBD2. The CDR3 runs to 14 residues. CDR1 SEHNR and CDR2 FQNEAQ come from the germline V gene (reference sequence). The V gene end was trimmed by 8 bases and the J gene end by 0 bases; junction bases not matched to a gene: 4. CDR3 coding DNA: TGTGCCAGCTATCGGGGGGGGAGCACAGATACGCAGTATTTT. Residues: CASYRGGSTDTQYF. Based on the CDR3 plus reference TRBV7-9 and TRBJ2-3, the full variable domain is DTGVSQNPRHKITKRGQNVTFRCDPISEHNRLYWYRQTLGQGPEFLTYFQNEAQLEKSRLLSDRFSAERPKGSFSTLEIQRTEQGDSAMYLCASYRGGSTDTQYFGPGTRLTVL.

This chain uses TRBV2 with TRBJ1-2; tentative D call: TRBD1 (5 bases). CDR3 length: 14 amino acids. Germline lookup yields CDR1 SNHLY and CDR2 FYNNEI. The V end was cut by 2 bases, the J end by 4 bases, with 11 bases between. Here the CDR3 DNA reads TGTGCCAGCAGTGAATCGCGGGGGAGCTATGGCTACACCTTC. As protein: CASSESRGSYGYTF.

The chain is built from TRBV27 and TRBJ1-5; 7 bases line up with TRBD1. The CDR3 loop spans 15 amino acids. Germline CDR1 and CDR2: MNHEY and SMNVEV (reference sequence). The trim removed 2 bases at V and 5 bases at J, leaving 6 bases unmatched. The CDR3 is CASSLRQGRDQPQHF. CDR3 bases: TGTGCCAGCAGTTTAAGACAGGGACGTGATCAGCCCCAGCATTTT.

This clone was observed a single time. The gene calls are TRBV27 and TRBJ1-3; D is possibly TRBD1 (6 bases). Trimming cost V 6 bases and J 4 bases, with 13 bases left between them. CDR1 is MNHEY, CDR2 SMNVEV, per germline (reference sequence). The CDR3 consists of 14 residues. CDR3 region: CASSPQGRGNTIYF. The DNA of the CDR3 is TGTGCCAGCAGCCCCCAGGGGAGGGGAAACACCATATATTTT.

The chain employs TRBV19 and TRBJ1-2; tentative D call: TRBD1 (6 bases). Germline loops: CDR1 LNHDA, CDR2 SQIVND (reference sequence). The V gene lost 4 bases and the J gene lost 2 bases, with 14 bases spanning the gap. The CDR3 is 15 residues long. The CDR3 bases are TGTGCCAGTAGTAACCCCGGACAGCGGAACTATGGCTACACCTTC. Its translation: CASSNPGQRNYGYTF. Combining the CDR3 with reference TRBV19 and TRBJ1-2 gives the whole variable domain DGGITQSPKYLFRKEGQNVTLSCEQNLNHDAMYWYRQDPGQGLRLIYYSQIVNDFQKGDIAEGYSVSREKKESFPLTVTSAQKNPTAFYLCASSNPGQRNYGYTFGSGTRLTVV.

The V call is TRBV7-6, the J call TRBJ1-1; the D gene is possibly TRBD1 (6 bases). CDR1 is SGHVS and CDR2 is FNYEAQ in the germline V gene. V was shortened by 5 bases and J by 4 bases, with 11 bases between the two germline ends. The CDR3 extends over 13 amino acids. The CDR3 sequence is CASSPSGATEAFF. The CDR3 DNA sequence: TGTGCCAGCAGCCCGTCGGGGGCCACTGAAGCTTTCTTT.

This clone came up a few times. The rearrangement uses TRBV27 and TRBJ1-6; no firm D call. Trimming removed 6 bases at V and 0 bases at J, with 12 bases between. Germline assignment: CDR1 MNHEY and CDR2 SMNVEV (reference sequence). CDR3 length: 16 amino acids. The CDR3 DNA reads TGTGCCAGCAGCGACACTGTGAGCTCCTATAATTCACCCCTCCACTTT. Its translation: CASSDTVSSYNSPLHF.

This sequence joins TRBV29-1 and TRBJ1-1; D gene ambiguous. Per the germline V gene, CDR1 is SQVTM and CDR2 is ANQGSEA. V lost 6 bases, J lost 0 bases, and 5 bases lay in between. The CDR3 contains 11 residues. In DNA form, the CDR3 reads TGCAGCGTAAGGTTGAACACTGAAGCTTTCTTT. It yields the protein CSVRLNTEAFF.

This chain links TRBV19 with TRBJ1-1, with 8 bases identical to TRBD1. The trim removed 2 bases at V and 5 bases at J, leaving 4 bases unmatched. The CDR3 totals 14 residues. The V gene's germline CDR1 is LNHDA and CDR2 SQIVND (reference sequence). CDR3 loop: CASSIQGAYTEAFF. The CDR3 DNA reads as TGTGCCAGTAGTATACAGGGGGCATATACTGAAGCTTTCTTT.

In this sample, this clone turned up a few times. The chain uses TRBV5-1 and TRBJ2-7, with D possibly being TRBD2 (5 bases). With 1 base removed from V and 6 bases from J, the gap between germline ends came to 11 bases. This CDR3 has 13 residues. The germline CDR1 and CDR2 sequences are SGHRS and YFSETQ. As DNA, the CDR3 is TGCGCCAGCAGCTTGCGAGGGAACTCCGAGCAGTACTTC. It specifies CASSLRGNSEQYF.

The chain carries TRBV5-1 and TRBJ2-7, with 9 bases that match TRBD1. The CDR3 is 14 amino acids. V shed 7 bases and J 5 bases; nucleotides not matched to a gene: 10. Germline loops: CDR1 SGHRS, CDR2 YFSETQ. CDR3 in amino acids: CASGPGDRANEQYF. CDR3 sequence (DNA): TGCGCCAGCGGGCCGGGGGACAGGGCGAACGAGCAGTACTTC. Full variable domain (rest looked up from reference TRBV5-1 and TRBJ2-7): KAGVTQTPRYLIKTRGQQVTLSCSPISGHRSVSWYQQTPGQGLQFLFEYFSETQRNKGNFPGRFSGRQFSNSRSEMNVSTLELGDSALYLCASGPGDRANEQYFGPGTRLTVT.

This clone has a single count. The chain has TRBV5-1 and TRBJ1-2, with 7 bases fitting TRBD1. Trimming removed 0 bases from V and 3 bases from J; junction bases left unmatched: 8. Germline lookup yields CDR1 SGHRS and CDR2 YFSETQ. This CDR3 spans 16 amino acids. As DNA, the CDR3 is TGCGCCAGCAGCTTGGAGGGGGCCCCTACCCACTATGGCTACACCTTC. Protein product: CASSLEGAPTHYGYTF.

The J gene is TRBJ2-1, the V gene TRBV4-1, with TRBD2 matching over 11 bases. The CDR3 is 20 residues long. Germline V gene lookup returns CDR1 MGHRA and CDR2 YSYEKL. The ends lost 5 bases at V and 7 bases at J; junction bases unmatched: 22. The CDR3, as DNA: TGCGCCAGCAGCGCTCGGGGACTAGCGGCCTCTCTCGACGGGAAAAATGAGCAGTTCTTC. It yields the protein CASSARGLAASLDGKNEQFF.

The chain uses TRBV4-1 and TRBJ1-6; possibly TRBD1 for D (6 bases). This CDR3 region has 17 residues. The germline CDR1 and CDR2 sequences are MGHRA and YSYEKL. V was cut by 3 bases and J by 8 bases, with 20 bases left in between. The CDR3 nucleotides are TGCGCCAGCAGCCAGCAAAAAGGGGGGGCAGTTTATTCACCCCTCCACTTT. Its protein is CASSQQKGGAVYSPLHF.

This rearrangement joins TRBV7-7 to TRBJ2-3; 8 positions match TRBD2. Germline CDR1 SSHAT, CDR2 FNYEAQ (reference sequence). V was clipped by 5 bases and J by 6 bases; unmatched bases: 7. The CDR3 consists of 14 residues. The CDR3 region has the DNA TGTGCCAGCAGCCACGGGGGGGTTTATGATACGCAGTATTTT. As protein: CASSHGGVYDTQYF. The variable domain in full, completed from reference TRBV7-7 and TRBJ2-3, reads GAGVSQSPRYKVTKRGQDVTLRCDPISSHATLYWYQQALGQGPEFLTYFNYEAQPDKSGLPSDRFSAERPEGSISTLTIQRTEQRDSAMYRCASSHGGVYDTQYFGPGTRLTVL.

The chain is built from TRBV7-9 and TRBJ1-1; unclear D gene. Germline values: CDR1 SEHNR, CDR2 FQNEAQ (reference sequence). The CDR3 is 15 residues long. Trimming cost V 5 bases and J 0 bases, with 13 bases left between them. The CDR3 here is CASSSGVIVNTEAFF. The DNA for the CDR3 is TGTGCCAGCAGCAGCGGTGTTATAGTGAACACTGAAGCTTTCTTT.

In this sample, this clone turned up once. This chain connects TRBV5-1 to TRBJ2-2, with a weak D call TRBD2 (6 bases). Between the trimmed V and J ends, which lost 4 bases and 1 base, there was a span of 14 bases. Germline V lookup: CDR1 SGHRS, CDR2 YFSETQ. This CDR3 has 16 residues. This CDR3 reads CASSRTNIGNTGELFF. The CDR3 region has the DNA TGCGCCAGCAGCCGGACTAACATTGGGAACACCGGGGAGCTGTTTTTT.

CDR3 bases: TGTGCCAGCAGCCCCGGGACTAGCGTCTCCGAGCAGTACTTC. Translating it yields CASSPGTSVSEQYF. V and J are TRBV3-1 (or the pseudogene TRBV3-2) and TRBJ2-7; the match to TRBD2 covers 10 bases. V lost 4 bases, J lost 6 bases, and 6 bases stayed unmatched. The germline gives CDR1 LGHDT, CDR2 YNNKEL (reference sequence). This CDR3 is built from 14 residues.

The chain couples TRBV5-6 to TRBJ1-1; D is possibly TRBD1 (5 bases). CDR3 length: 15 amino acids. The germline gives CDR1 SGHDT, CDR2 YYEEEE. Deletions cut 0 bases from V and 0 bases from J, with 9 bases between. As DNA, the CDR3 is TGTGCCAGCAGCTTGGTTGACAGAATGAACACTGAAGCTTTCTTT. It encodes CASSLVDRMNTEAFF.